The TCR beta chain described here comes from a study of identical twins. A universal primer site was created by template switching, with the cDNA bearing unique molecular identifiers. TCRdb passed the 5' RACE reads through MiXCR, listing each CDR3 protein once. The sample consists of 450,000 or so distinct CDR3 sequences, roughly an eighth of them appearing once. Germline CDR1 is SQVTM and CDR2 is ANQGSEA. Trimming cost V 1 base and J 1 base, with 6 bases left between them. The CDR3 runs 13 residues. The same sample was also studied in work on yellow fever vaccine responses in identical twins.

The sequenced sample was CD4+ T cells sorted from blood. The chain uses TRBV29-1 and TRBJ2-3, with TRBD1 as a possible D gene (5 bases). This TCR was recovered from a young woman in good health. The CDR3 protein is CSVEARGTDTQYF. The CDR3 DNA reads TGCAGCGTTGAAGCCAGGGGCACAGATACGCAGTATTTT.